These 16 T cell receptor beta chains were sequenced from one sample in a study of T cell changes during pregnancy in multiple sclerosis. This table comes from immunoSEQ multiplex PCR, and its TCRdb copy is limited to in-frame clones, with some not included. This table has 40,000 to 60,000 clones, roughly 92% appearing once. This sample comprised CD4+ T cells from peripheral blood mononuclear cells, obtained in the third trimester of pregnancy. The source of these receptors is a female donor with multiple sclerosis, enrolled in a pregnancy study.

The chain is built from TRBV9 and TRBJ2-1, with 10 bases aligning to TRBD2. The J segment lost 7 bases and the V segment lost 4 bases, leaving 11 bases of the junction unmatched. Germline assignment: CDR1 SGDLS and CDR2 YYNGEE. The CDR3 spans 16 residues. Here the CDR3 reads CASSPRTSGISNEQFF. As DNA, the CDR3 is TGTGCCAGCAGCCCTCGGACTAGCGGAATCTCGAATGAGCAGTTCTTC. Filled out from reference TRBV9 and TRBJ2-1, the complete variable domain reads DSGVTQTPKHLITATGQRVTLRCSPRSGDLSVYWYQQSLDQGLQFLIQYYNGEERAKGNILERFSAQQFPDLHSELNLSSLELGDSALYFCASSPRTSGISNEQFFGPGTRLTVL.

This sequence joins TRBV6-1 and TRBJ2-7; no definite D call. Trimming took off 8 bases at V and 0 bases at J, with 17 bases between the two ends. The CDR3 runs 15 residues. Germline V gene lookup returns CDR1 MNHNS and CDR2 SASEGT. CDR3 protein: CASVTRLARSYEQYF. For the CDR3, the DNA is TGTGCCAGCGTAACGAGGCTCGCCCGCTCCTACGAGCAGTACTTC.

This clone was observed a single time. The chain is built from TRBV6-6 and TRBJ2-3; TRBD2 matches 7 bases. The CDR3 length is 14 residues. V lost 4 bases to trimming and J lost 2 bases; unmatched junction nucleotides: 3. Germline-derived CDR1 and CDR2 are MNHNY and SVGAGI (reference sequence). The CDR3 DNA is TGTGCCAGCAGTTGGGGGGGGTTCACAGATACGCAGTATTTT. Translating it yields CASSWGGFTDTQYF.

This rearrangement joins TRBV7-2 to TRBJ1-1; D is perhaps TRBD1 (5 bases). CDR1 SGHTA and CDR2 FQGNSA come from the germline V gene. This CDR3 has 14 amino acids. Trimming took 5 bases from V and 5 from J, leaving 15 bases between them. CDR3 nucleotide sequence: TGTGCCAGCAGCCCCCCCTTCGGGGGGACTGAAGCTTTCTTT. As protein: CASSPPFGGTEAFF.

V is TRBV6-5 and J is TRBJ2-3, with a possible D match to TRBD2 (5 bases). CDR1 is MNHEY, CDR2 SVGAGI, per germline. The CDR3 has 15 amino acids. The ends were cut back, 0 bases at V and 2 bases at J, with 9 bases in the middle. The DNA of the CDR3 is TGTGCCAGCAGTTACTCGAGGGTTGTCACAGATACGCAGTATTTT. Its protein is CASSYSRVVTDTQYF.

The genes are TRBV30 and TRBJ2-7, with 7 bases that match TRBD1. V was clipped by 3 bases and J by 2 bases; unmatched bases: 4. Germline V gene sequence: CDR1 GTSNPN, CDR2 SVGIG (reference sequence). The length of the CDR3 is 13 residues. This CDR3 is CAWSDRVAYEQYF. CDR3 bases: TGTGCCTGGAGCGACAGGGTAGCCTACGAGCAGTACTTC.

This chain connects TRBV25-1 to TRBJ2-5; D is possibly TRBD2 (7 bases). The ends were cut back, 2 bases at V and 5 bases at J, with 12 bases in the middle. The CDR3 sequence is 14 residues long. Germline values: CDR1 MGHDK, CDR2 SYGVNS. This chain's CDR3 is CASSEDGRGETQYF. The CDR3 DNA reads as TGTGCCAGCAGTGAAGATGGGAGGGGGGAGACCCAGTACTTC.

Turning to this clone: Other DNA sequences in this specimen translate into the identical CDR3. The chain combines TRBV7-2 with TRBJ1-5, with TRBD1 matching over 8 bases. Per the germline V gene, CDR1 is SGHTA and CDR2 is FQGNSA. Trimming took 3 bases from V and 4 from J; bases not matched to a gene: 2. The CDR3 sequence is 14 residues long. Here the CDR3 DNA reads TGTGCCAGCAGCTTTAGGACAGGGAATCAGCCCCAGCATTTT. Encoded protein: CASSFRTGNQPQHF.

DNA for the CDR3: TGTGCCAGCAGTAGACTAGCGGGGGAGAACACCGGGGAGCTGTTTTTT. It codes for CASSRLAGENTGELFF. The chain combines TRBV9 with TRBJ2-2; 12 bases align to TRBD2. The CDR3 has 16 residues. The V and J ends lost 5 bases and 1 base, in that order; junction bases with no gene match: 3. The germline V gene has CDR1 SGDLS and CDR2 YYNGEE.

The CDR3, as DNA: TGCGCCAGCAGCCAAGTCGGGACAGGGAGAACCTTC. This encodes CASSQVGTGRTF. J is TRBJ1-2 and V is TRBV4-3; 9 nucleotides align to TRBD1. Germline V CDR1 and CDR2: LGHNA, YSLEER. J was trimmed by 14 bases and V by 1 base; bases with no gene match: 5. This CDR3 is built from 12 residues.

DNA of the CDR3: TGTGCCAGCAGTTACCAAATCTGGGGCAATGAAAAACTGTTTTTT. This translates into CASSYQIWGNEKLFF. The rearrangement links TRBV6-6 to TRBJ1-4; TRBD1 is a possible D gene (5 bases). The V gene's germline CDR1 is MNHNY and CDR2 SVGAGI (reference sequence). Trimming shortened V by 2 bases and J by 5 bases, and 12 bases separated the two germline ends. The CDR3 length is 15 residues.

A few counts support this clone. The rearrangement uses TRBV28 and TRBJ1-5, with 12 bases aligning to TRBD1. Per germline, CDR1 MDHEN and CDR2 SYDVKM. V lost 6 bases to trimming and J lost 0 bases; unmatched junction nucleotides: 12. The CDR3 consists of 19 residues. The CDR3 loop is CASRSSRDRGPYSNQPQHF. CDR3 coding DNA: TGTGCCAGCAGGTCGAGCCGGGACAGGGGGCCTTATAGCAATCAGCCCCAGCATTTT.

The chain is built from TRBV7-3 and TRBJ1-3; no firm D call. CDR1 and CDR2 from the germline V gene are SGHTA and FQGTGA. Trimming pared 5 bases from V and 8 bases from J, leaving 13 bases between. The CDR3 has 13 residues. For the CDR3, the DNA is TGTGCCAGCAGCCTATCCCGCGGGGACACCATATATTTT. It specifies CASSLSRGDTIYF.

The rearrangement joins TRBV6-1 to TRBJ2-5; possible D gene TRBD2, 6 bases. Germline CDR1 reads MNHNS; CDR2 reads SASEGT. Trimming stripped 6 bases from V and 2 bases from J, with 13 bases between. CDR3 size: 14 residues. The CDR3 coding sequence is TGTGCCAGCAGACTAGGACTACCTCAAGAGACCCAGTACTTC. It translates to CASRLGLPQETQYF.

This chain links TRBV5-5 with TRBJ1-5, with TRBD1 identical over 11 bases. J was trimmed by 4 bases and V by 3 bases; bases with no gene match: 9. The germline gives CDR1 SGHKS, CDR2 YYEKEE (reference sequence). The CDR3 runs 17 residues. In nucleotides, the CDR3 is TGTGCCAGCAGCTGGATCTCCGGGACAGGGGGAAATCAGCCCCAGCATTTT. Protein product: CASSWISGTGGNQPQHF.

This chain connects TRBV29-1 to TRBJ2-3; 10 bases are a match to TRBD1. The CDR3 is 11 residues long. Germline V gene data show CDR1 as SQVTM and CDR2 as ANQGSEA. Germline trimming cut 5 bases from V and 8 bases from J; bases unmatched to any gene: 1. The CDR3: CSVRTGGTQYF. CDR3 nucleotide sequence: TGCAGCGTTCGGACAGGGGGTACGCAGTATTTT.